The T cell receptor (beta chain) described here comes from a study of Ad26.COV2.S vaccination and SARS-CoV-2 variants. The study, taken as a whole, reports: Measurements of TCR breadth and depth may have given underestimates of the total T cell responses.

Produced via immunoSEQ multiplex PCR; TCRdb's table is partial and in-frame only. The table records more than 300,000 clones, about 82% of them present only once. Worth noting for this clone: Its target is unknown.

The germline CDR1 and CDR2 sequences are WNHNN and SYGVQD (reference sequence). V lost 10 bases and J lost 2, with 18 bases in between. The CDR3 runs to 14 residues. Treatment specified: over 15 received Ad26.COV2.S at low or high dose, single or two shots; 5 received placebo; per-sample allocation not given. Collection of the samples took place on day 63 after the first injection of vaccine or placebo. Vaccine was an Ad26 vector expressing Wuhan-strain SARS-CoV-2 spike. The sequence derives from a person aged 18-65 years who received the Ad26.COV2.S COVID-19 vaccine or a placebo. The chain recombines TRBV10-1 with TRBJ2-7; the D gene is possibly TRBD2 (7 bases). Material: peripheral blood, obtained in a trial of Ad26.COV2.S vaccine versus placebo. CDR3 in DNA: TGCGCCACGGCCGTCGGGGGGCCCCCCTACGAGCAGTACTTC. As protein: CATAVGGPPYEQYF.